This T cell receptor (beta chain) emerged from a study of regulatory T cells in long-lasting Graves disease (dated by TCRdb to 2020 to 2022). About the study as a whole: Antithyroid drugs had been taken for less than 3 months by newly diagnosed Graves' disease patients. This study used TCR sequencing and RNA sequencing of peripheral blood to compare persistent Graves' disease patients against newly diagnosed Graves' disease patients. The study was conducted in China and was registered as a clinical trial. A total of about 33 samples underwent TCR sequencing: about 13 from persistent and some 20 from newly diagnosed Graves' disease patients. Study-wide conclusions, independent of this receptor: Because the primary lesion, thyroid tissue, could not be accessed, the study looked at peripheral blood alone. Sequencing and analysis were limited to the TCR beta chain. Persistent disease showed preferential use of TRBV28, TRBJ1-2 and TRBJ2-5, whereas newly diagnosed disease favored TRBV20-1 and TRBJ2-1. Lower TCR Shannon entropy and fewer highly expanded clones were observed in persistent Graves' disease patients than in newly diagnosed patients, which suggested clonal expansion. Patients with persistent disease shared more public clonotypes (fewer than 3,000) than newly diagnosed patients did (about 970). The authors noted that the small sample size was a limitation that may lower accuracy.

In this sample, this clonotype turned up many times. Its antigen is still unknown. Nothing much larger sits one base from this clone, and base qualities are not available. The library was generated by multiplex PCR. The run used an Illumina HiSeq 4000. CDR3 regions were amplified by Arm-PCR with iRepertoire HTBI primers to construct TCR beta libraries. Gel purification was performed on PCR products prior to sequencing. Concerning the study's data processing: Across samples, approximately 68 TRBV and 13 to 15 TRBJ segments were identified and used for gene usage analysis of CDR3 amino acid clonotypes. COPE and FqMerger were used to merge the filtered high-quality paired reads into contigs. Contigs were aligned with BLAST to IMGT TRBV, TRBD and TRBJ reference genes, and CDR3 was defined per IMGT. Any clonotype with a frequency above 0.1% was counted as a highly expanded clone. Shannon entropy served as the measure of repertoire diversity, while the Gini coefficient captured V-J evenness. Public clonotypes were defined as clonotypes shared by more than one individual. TCRdb trimmed the raw reads at Q25, called clones with MiXCR and kept productive beta chains. A single entry per CDR3 protein holds the most common genes and DNA from its merged rows. The V and J calls, along with clone size, are taken from TCRdb and not from the paper's own processing. For this sample there are about 210,000 distinct CDR3 sequences; roughly a fifth appear just once. The ten most abundant clones make up over 9.5% of the sample.

Per the publication, the time point label means: newly diagnosed GD, antithyroid drugs for less than 3 months. RNA was extracted from PBMCs in TRIzol for both TCR sequencing and RNA sequencing. The diagnosis of Graves' disease followed American Thyroid Association guidelines. Patients were recruited from an endocrinology department in Xi'an, China. Each patient gave approximately 10 milliliters of peripheral blood, collected in an EDTA anticoagulant tube. Ficoll Paque Plus density gradient separation was used to isolate PBMCs, and no further T cell sorting was done. RNA quality was checked with an Agilent 2100 Bioanalyzer and agarose gel, and concentration with a NanoDrop 2000. Spanning cysteine to phenylalanine, the CDR3 consists of 15 amino acids. The read is trimmed to its CDR3 DNA, 45 bases read in frame from base 1. CDR1 and CDR2 (SGDLS, YYNGEE) derive from the germline V gene. Cut back by 0 bases and 2 bases, the V and J ends lie 8 bases apart.

These data are also associated with another study on T cells in Graves' hyperthyroidism and ophthalmopathy. Drawing on the second study: Graves' hyperthyroidism was defined as stable when no progression to ophthalmopathy occurred over 18 months of follow-up. Hyperthyroidism patients were newly diagnosed, with disease duration under 2 months, and aged 18 to 65 years. The study excluded patients with uncontrolled infections, other autoimmune diseases, pregnancy or lactation. Diagnoses relied on clinical symptoms, serum thyroxine and TRAb, thyroid ultrasound and orbital computed tomography. The TCR CDR3 was subjected to a first round of RT-PCR using the HTBI primer set and the Qiagen OneStep RT-PCR kit. Blood samples also contained most of the expanded thyroid clonotypes (frequency above 0.001), which suggests that blood repertoires may reflect thyroid immune responses. A model built on a 13 V-J signature distinguished ophthalmopathy from stable hyperthyroidism, reaching about 88% sensitivity and about 81% specificity in cross-validation and 80%/75% in testing. During validation, the model predicted progression to ophthalmopathy a median of approximately 6 months ahead of onset, with almost 71% sensitivity and 72% to 85% specificity. To identify distinguishing TCR V-J signatures, a discovery cohort of 90 to 100 patients was used, comprising 40 to 45 with Graves' ophthalmopathy and under 60 with stable Graves' hyperthyroidism. Prospective prediction of ophthalmopathy was tested in an independent validation cohort of 18 to 20 hyperthyroidism patients and 15 to 17 patients who later progressed to ophthalmopathy. For training and testing, the 100 or so patients in the discovery cohort were randomly divided in a 7:3 ratio. Thyroid tissue and blood T-cell repertoires from several Graves' hyperthyroidism patients were also compared in the study. After sampling, hyperthyroidism patients received methimazole starting at 30 mg daily, and ophthalmopathy patients received high-dose intravenous methylprednisolone. The libraries were constructed in a second round of multiplex PCR and then size-selected and purified. The libraries were sequenced on an Illumina HiSeq2000 using paired-end 100 bp reads. Raw data were processed with SOAPnuke, discarding reads with adapters, uncalled bases, mean Phred below 15, or no exact constant-primer or identifier match. COPE v1.2.5 was used to merge high-quality paired reads, and clonotypes were defined as unique nucleotide sequences. MiTCR v1.1 was used to align clonotypes to the IMGT TRBV, TRBD and TRBJ reference segments. Only V-J combinations with frequency above 0.0001, covering about 99% of repertoires, were analysed. The TCS score was defined as F50 (clonal expansion) divided by E x V (chaos), with BLOSUM62-based TCRdist calculated between CDR3 peptides within each V-J. Welch's t-statistics and random forest reduced 514 V-J features to 13, which were used in a naive Bayes classifier (R e1071). No statistical method was used to fix the sample size in advance, and group allocation was not hidden from the investigators. The paper reports TCR Vbeta CDR3 sequencing of over 120 peripheral blood samples: some 44 ophthalmopathy, under 80 hyperthyroidism and approximately 17 progressor patients.

The sequence is built from TRBV9 and TRBJ1-4; the D gene cannot be named for sure. The sample was peripheral blood mononuclear cells (PBMCs), taken at new diagnosis, from a patient treated with antithyroid drugs. The receptor comes from a woman younger than 45 with Graves disease. Donor details come from another sample of the same person, matched by shared clones. The nucleotides read TGTGCCAGCAGCGTAGCTACTCGGACTAATGAAAAACTGTTTTTT. Its protein product is CASSVATRTNEKLFF.